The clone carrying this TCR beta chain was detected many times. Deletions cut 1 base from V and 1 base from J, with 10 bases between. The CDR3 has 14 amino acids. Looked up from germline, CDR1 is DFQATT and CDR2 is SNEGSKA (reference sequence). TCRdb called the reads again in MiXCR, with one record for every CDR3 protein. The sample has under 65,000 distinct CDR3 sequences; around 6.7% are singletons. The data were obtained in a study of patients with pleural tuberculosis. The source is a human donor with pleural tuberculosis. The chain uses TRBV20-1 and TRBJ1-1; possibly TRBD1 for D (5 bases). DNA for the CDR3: TGCAGTGCTAGAGCTGACAGAACGAACACTGAAGCTTTCTTT. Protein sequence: CSARADRTNTEAFF.